These 21 T cell receptor beta chains came from one sample sequenced in a study of human CD8 memory T cell subsets. TCR beta was sequenced from UMI-tagged 5' RACE libraries. Each CDR3 protein gets one entry in TCRdb, which reprocessed the 5' RACE reads and gives no DNA. The table lists roughly 16,000 distinct CDR3 sequences, with approximately 6% in the top ten. The specimen was CD8+ stem-like memory T cells (TSCM and TCM) sorted from PBMCs. Subset: stem-like memory CD8 T cells (TSTEM), CCR7+ PD-1- TIGIT-. The receptors derive from a human donor in good health.

The V call is TRBV20-1, the J call TRBJ1-5; absent DNA, TCRdb's TRBD1 call cannot be checked. Germline CDR1 is DFQATT and CDR2 is SNEGSKA (reference sequence). This CDR3 is 17 amino acids long. The CDR3 loop reads CSARDLIKDTSNQPQHF.

The CDR3 is CASSQDSTGYNEQFF. The rearrangement uses TRBV4-1 and TRBJ2-1; with no DNA, the TCRdb D assignment of TRBD1 cannot be verified. From germline, CDR1 is MGHRA and CDR2 YSYEKL. This CDR3 region has 15 residues.

By frequency, this clonotype registers medium-sized (0.01 to 0.1%). The chain has TRBV10-2 and TRBJ1-1; TCRdb's D gene call, TRBD1, goes unchecked for lack of DNA. The CDR3 runs 15 residues. CDR1 and CDR2 from the germline V gene are WSHSY and SAAADI. CDR3 region: CASSLMTGRNTEAFF.

This clonotype is identified as medium-sized (0.01 to 0.1%) from frequency. V is TRBV2 and J is TRBJ1-2; absent DNA, TCRdb's TRBD1 call cannot be checked. Germline CDR1 SNHLY, CDR2 FYNNEI. The CDR3 runs 13 residues. CDR3: CASSSNYRNGYTF.

This clonotype is labeled medium-sized based on frequency. The V and J genes are TRBV11-2 and TRBJ2-2; TCRdb outputs TRBD1, but without DNA this stays unchecked. The CDR3 runs to 14 residues. The germline gives CDR1 SGHAT, CDR2 FQNNGV. This CDR3 is CASSRGGITGELFF.

This chain uses TRBV7-9 with TRBJ2-7; TCRdb proposes TRBD2, but this gene call is untestable without DNA. CDR1 is SEHNR, CDR2 FQNEAQ, per germline (reference sequence). The CDR3 runs to 16 residues. CDR3 amino acids: CASSFSMTSGNYEQYF.

The chain recombines TRBV5-1 with TRBJ1-1; TCRdb proposes TRBD1, but this gene call is untestable without DNA. CDR3 length: 18 residues. Germline values: CDR1 SGHRS, CDR2 YFSETQ. This CDR3 is CASSPPRTGTGENTEAFF.

The chain links TRBV7-9 to TRBJ1-5; TCRdb proposes TRBD1, but this gene call is untestable without DNA. Germline V gene sequence: CDR1 SEHNR, CDR2 FQNEAQ (reference sequence). This CDR3 has 16 amino acids. CDR3 loop: CATEPLTGHSNQPQHF.

The rearrangement links TRBV25-1 to TRBJ1-2; no DNA is available, so the TRBD1 call from TCRdb remains unchecked. Per germline, CDR1 MGHDK and CDR2 SYGVNS. This CDR3 contains 14 residues. CDR3 loop: CASSEEGGNYGYTF.

Frequency places this clonotype as medium-sized. The V and J genes are TRBV29-1 and TRBJ2-3; lacking DNA, the TRBD2 call made by TCRdb goes unchecked. The CDR3 is 13 residues long. CDR1 is SQVTM, CDR2 ANQGSEA, per germline. CDR3 residues: CSVEGLPTDTQYF.

The genes are TRBV7-9 and TRBJ2-3; without DNA, the TCRdb call of TRBD1 cannot be checked. Germline V gene data show CDR1 as SEHNR and CDR2 as FQNEAQ (reference sequence). The CDR3 is 16 residues long. The chain's CDR3 is CASSLVTGGSTDTQYF.

V gene TRBV27 combines with J gene TRBJ2-7; with no DNA, the TCRdb D assignment of TRBD1 cannot be verified. The germline V gene encodes CDR1 MNHEY and CDR2 SMNVEV (reference sequence). The CDR3 has 14 residues. CDR3 in amino acids: CASKPTGGYNEQYF.

V is TRBV3-1 and J is TRBJ2-7; the TCRdb D gene call, TRBD1, has no DNA to confirm it. This CDR3 comprises 15 residues. Germline CDR1 is LGHDT and CDR2 is YNNKEL (reference sequence). CDR3 sequence: CASQRFGTQTYEQYF.

The J gene is TRBJ2-3, the V gene TRBV6-4; TCRdb picks TRBD2, but there is no DNA to check that call. The CDR3 has 16 residues. Germline CDR1 reads MRHNA; CDR2 reads SNTAGT. The CDR3 spells CASSPTGEGNTDTQYF.

The chain has TRBV12-3 or TRBV12-4 and TRBJ2-7. CDR3 length: 14 amino acids. CDR3 sequence: CASSFDGVGYEQYF.

The V call is TRBV3-1, the J call TRBJ2-7; without DNA, the TCRdb call of TRBD2 cannot be checked. The germline gives CDR1 LGHDT, CDR2 YNNKEL (reference sequence). There are 14 residues in the CDR3. The CDR3 spells CASSPGLGTYEQYF.

Considering frequency, this clonotype is medium-sized. The gene calls are TRBV20-1 and TRBJ2-3; TCRdb selects TRBD2, and the lack of DNA leaves this call unchecked. Germline CDR1 is DFQATT and CDR2 is SNEGSKA (reference sequence). This CDR3 is built from 15 residues. This chain's CDR3 is CSAYIAGTAPDTQYF.

The chain carries TRBV24-1 and TRBJ2-1. Germline CDR1 reads KGHDR; CDR2 reads SFDVKD. The CDR3 has 14 amino acids. CDR3 in amino acids: CATSDLKTLDEQFF.

The rearrangement links TRBV28 to TRBJ2-1; the TCRdb call, TRBD1, lacks DNA for checking. CDR1 is MDHEN and CDR2 is SYDVKM in the germline V gene. This CDR3 is built from 15 residues. The chain's CDR3 is CASSLSVDRYNEQFF.

Frequency places this clonotype as medium-sized. This chain joins TRBV6-2 or TRBV6-3 and TRBJ1-6. The CDR3 is 11 residues long. Germline-derived CDR1 and CDR2 are MNHEY and SVGEGT. CDR3 loop: CASKDNSPLHF.

This clonotype is called medium-sized based on its frequency. V usage is TRBV20-1 and J usage is TRBJ1-1; TCRdb outputs TRBD1, but without DNA this stays unchecked. This CDR3 has 13 residues. Germline V gene sequence: CDR1 DFQATT, CDR2 SNEGSKA (reference sequence). The CDR3 spells CSGMGTANTEAFF.